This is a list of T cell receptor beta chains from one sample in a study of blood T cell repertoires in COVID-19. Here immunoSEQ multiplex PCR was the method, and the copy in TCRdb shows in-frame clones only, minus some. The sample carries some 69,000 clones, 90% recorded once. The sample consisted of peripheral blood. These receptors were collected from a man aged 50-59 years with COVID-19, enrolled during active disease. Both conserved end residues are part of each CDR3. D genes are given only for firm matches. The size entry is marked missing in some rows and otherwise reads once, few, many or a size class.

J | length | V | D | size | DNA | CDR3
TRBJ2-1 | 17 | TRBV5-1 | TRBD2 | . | TGCGCCAGCAGCTCTAGCGGTCCTCTGAGCTCCTACAATGAGCAGTTCTTC | CASSSSGPLSSYNEQFF
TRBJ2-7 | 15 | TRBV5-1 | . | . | TGCGCCAGCAGCTTGGATCGGGTCAGCTCCTACGAGCAGTACTTC | CASSLDRVSSYEQYF
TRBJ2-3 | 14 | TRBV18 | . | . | TGTGCCAGCTCACCACCGACGAGGGCAGATACGCAGTATTTT | CASSPPTRADTQYF
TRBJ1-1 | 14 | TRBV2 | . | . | TGTGCCAGCAGTACCGGGGGTCTGAACACTGAAGCTTTCTTT | CASSTGGLNTEAFF
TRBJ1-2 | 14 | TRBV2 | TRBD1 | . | TGTGCCAGCAGTGAGAGGACAGGGTCGGATGGCTACACCTTC | CASSERTGSDGYTF
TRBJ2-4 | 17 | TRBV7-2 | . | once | TGTGCCAGCAGCTTAGCGCAATTTGTTGGGGGGAAAGGCATTCAGTACTTC | CASSLAQFVGGKGIQYF
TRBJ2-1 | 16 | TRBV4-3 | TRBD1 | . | TGCGCCAGCAGCCAAGGTAGGGACAGGGGGATGGATGAGCAGTTCTTC | CASSQGRDRGMDEQFF
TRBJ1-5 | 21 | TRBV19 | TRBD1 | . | TGTGCCAGTAGTATGCAATTTTACGGGGACAGGGGGCGGAAGAGCAATCAGCCCCAGCATTTT | CASSMQFYGDRGRKSNQPQHF
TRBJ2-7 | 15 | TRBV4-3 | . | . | TGCGCCAGCAGCCAAGATCCGAGCGGTCCCTACGAGCAGTACTTC | CASSQDPSGPYEQYF
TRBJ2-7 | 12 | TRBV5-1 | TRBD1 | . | TGCGCCAGCAGCTTCCAGGGGGACGAGCAGTACTTC | CASSFQGDEQYF
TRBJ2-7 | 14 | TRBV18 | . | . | TGTGCCAGCTCACCTTCGACAGGACCCTACGAGCAGTACTTC | CASSPSTGPYEQYF
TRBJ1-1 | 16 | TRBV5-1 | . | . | TGCGCCAGCAGCACGGGACACTACCTAGGGGACACTGAAGCTTTCTTT | CASSTGHYLGDTEAFF
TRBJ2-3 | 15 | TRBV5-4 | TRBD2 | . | TGTGCCAGCAGCTTGGTTGCGGGGGTCACAGATACGCAGTATTTT | CASSLVAGVTDTQYF
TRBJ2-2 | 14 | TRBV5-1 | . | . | TGCGCCAGCAAATTGAGCGGGAACACCGGGGAGCTGTTTTTT | CASKLSGNTGELFF
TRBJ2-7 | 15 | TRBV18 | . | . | TGTGCCAGCTCACCACCGTATAGCCCAGACGGCGAGCAGTACTTC | CASSPPYSPDGEQYF
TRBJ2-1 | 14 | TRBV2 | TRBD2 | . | TGTGCCAGCAGAAGACTAGCGGGAGCCAATGAGCAGTTCTTC | CASRRLAGANEQFF
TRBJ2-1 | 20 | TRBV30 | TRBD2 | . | TGTGCCTGGAGTGTGGATAAAATGAGGACTAGCCCGCATTACAATAGGGAGCAGTTCTTC | CAWSVDKMRTSPHYNREQFF
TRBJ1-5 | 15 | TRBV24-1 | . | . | TGTGCCACCAGTGCCACCGGGACAACCCATCAGCCCCAGCATTTT | CATSATGTTHQPQHF
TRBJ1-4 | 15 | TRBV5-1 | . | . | TGCGCCAGCAGCCTGGATGGGCGGGTTAATGAAAAACTGTTTTTT | CASSLDGRVNEKLFF
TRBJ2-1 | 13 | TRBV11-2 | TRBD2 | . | TGTGCCAGCACTCGGGAGGCCTACAATGAGCAGTTCTTC | CASTREAYNEQFF
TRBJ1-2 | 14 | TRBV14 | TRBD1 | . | TGTGCCAGCAGCCCGAGGGACAGGTGGTATGGCTACACCTTC | CASSPRDRWYGYTF
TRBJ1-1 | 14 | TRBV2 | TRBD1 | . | TGTGCCAGCGCAACAGGGGAAGGGAACACTGAAGCTTTCTTT | CASATGEGNTEAFF
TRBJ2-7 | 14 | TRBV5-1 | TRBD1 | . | TGCGCCAGCAGCCCCGGGACAGGGTCCTACGAGCAGTACTTC | CASSPGTGSYEQYF
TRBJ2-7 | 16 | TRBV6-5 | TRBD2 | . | TGTGCCAGCAGTTACACCAGGACTAGCGGGTCCTACGAGCAGTACTTC | CASSYTRTSGSYEQYF
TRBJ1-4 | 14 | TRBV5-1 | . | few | TGCGCCAGCAGCCTACAGGGATTTGGTGAAAAACTGTTTTTT | CASSLQGFGEKLFF
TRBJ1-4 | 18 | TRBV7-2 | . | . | TGTGCCAGCAGCCAAGCGGGCCGTGCAACGAGTGCAAATGAAAAACTGTTTTTT | CASSQAGRATSANEKLFF
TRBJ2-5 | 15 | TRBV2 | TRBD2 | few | TGTGCCAGCAGTGAAATGGCGGGAGAGTGGGAGACCCAGTACTTC | CASSEMAGEWETQYF
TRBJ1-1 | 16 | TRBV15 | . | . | TGTGCCACCAGCAGAGATCGAGTGGGGCTAATCCTTGAAGCTTTCTTT | CATSRDRVGLILEAFF
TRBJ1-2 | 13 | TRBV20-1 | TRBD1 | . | TGCAGTGCTAGTTCCGGGACAGGGGTTGGCTACACCTTC | CSASSGTGVGYTF
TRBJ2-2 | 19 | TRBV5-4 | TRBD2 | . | TGTGCCAGCAGCTTGGACGGAGGCGGACTAGCGTTAAGGACCGGGGAGCTGTTTTTT | CASSLDGGGLALRTGELFF
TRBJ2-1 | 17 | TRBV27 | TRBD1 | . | TGTGCCAGCAGTTTATCATCGGGACAGGGGCCCTACAATGAGCAGTTCTTC | CASSLSSGQGPYNEQFF
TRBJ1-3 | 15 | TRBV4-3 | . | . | TGCGCCAGCAGCCAAGATCGCAGCGGGCGGAGGCCCATATATTTT | CASSQDRSGRRPIYF
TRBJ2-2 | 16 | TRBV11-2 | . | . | TGTGCCAGCAGCCCAAGTCGTCCAGTGAACACCGGGGAGCTGTTTTTT | CASSPSRPVNTGELFF
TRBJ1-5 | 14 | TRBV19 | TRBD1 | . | TGTGCCAGTAGAAAGGGACAGATCGATCAGCCCCAGCATTTT | CASRKGQIDQPQHF
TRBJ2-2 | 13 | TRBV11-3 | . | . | TGTGCCAGCAGCTCAATCTCGGGAGGGGAGCTGTTTTTT | CASSSISGGELFF
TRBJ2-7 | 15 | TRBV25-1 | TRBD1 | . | TGTGCCAGCAGTGAACCAAGACAGGGAGACTACGAGCAGTACTTC | CASSEPRQGDYEQYF
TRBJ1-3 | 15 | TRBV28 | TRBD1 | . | TGTGCCAGCAGGCCCGGGACAGGGAAAGGAAACACCATATATTTT | CASRPGTGKGNTIYF
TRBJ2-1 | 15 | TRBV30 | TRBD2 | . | TGTGCCTGGAGTGTTCGACTAGCGGGACACAATGAGCAGTTCTTC | CAWSVRLAGHNEQFF
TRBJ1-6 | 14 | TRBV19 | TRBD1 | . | TGTGCCAGCACAGGGGCGGAGTATAATTCACCCCTCCACTTT | CASTGAEYNSPLHF
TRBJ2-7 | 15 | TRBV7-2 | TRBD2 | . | TGTGCCAGCAGCTTAGCAGCGGGGACCTCCTACGAGCAGTACTTC | CASSLAAGTSYEQYF
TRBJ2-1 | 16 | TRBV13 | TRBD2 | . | TGTGCCAGCAGCTTGAGGGACGGGACTAGCGGGAGAGAGCAGTTCTTC | CASSLRDGTSGREQFF